Each of the 27 T cell receptor beta chains below was sequenced from the same sample in a study of T cell changes during pregnancy in multiple sclerosis. Repertoires were generated with immunoSEQ multiplex PCR, while TCRdb's copy carries only in-frame clones and drops some. The sample records tens of thousands of clones, roughly 92% being singletons. The specimen comprised peripheral blood, sampled in the second trimester of pregnancy. The receptor source for this set is a female donor with multiple sclerosis, enrolled in a pregnancy study.

This clone is a singleton in its sample. The chain links TRBV6-6 to TRBJ1-2; the D gene is possibly TRBD1 (6 bases). CDR3 length: 14 residues. The germline CDR1 and CDR2 sequences are MNHNY and SVGAGI (reference sequence). The V end lost 6 bases, the J end lost 2 bases, and 13 bases lay between the germline ends. The DNA of the CDR3 is TGTGCCAGCAGCCCCTCCGGGACAAACTATGGCTACACCTTC. Translated, it gives CASSPSGTNYGYTF.

The rearrangement uses TRBV19 and TRBJ2-3; TRBD2 aligns across 12 bases. V shed 4 bases, J shed 0 bases, and the junction held 5 bases outside the gene matches. Germline V gene data show CDR1 as LNHDA and CDR2 as SQIVND (reference sequence). The CDR3 contains 17 residues. The CDR3: CASSTLAGGRSTDTQYF. For the CDR3, the DNA is TGTGCCAGTAGTACACTAGCGGGGGGACGTAGCACAGATACGCAGTATTTT.

This clone was observed a single time. The CDR3 reads CASSLETTPYNEQFF. Here the CDR3 DNA reads TGTGCCAGCAGCTTAGAGACTACTCCTTACAATGAGCAGTTCTTC. This chain links TRBV11-2 with TRBJ2-1; D might be TRBD2 (5 bases). Germline values: CDR1 SGHAT, CDR2 FQNNGV. V was pared by 0 bases and J by 4 bases, with 10 bases between. The CDR3 totals 15 residues.

The chain employs TRBV4-1 and TRBJ1-3; D remains ambiguous. CDR1 and CDR2 (germline): MGHRA, YSYEKL. Trimming took off 5 bases at V and 4 bases at J, with 18 bases between the two ends. CDR3 length: 16 residues. CDR3 residues: CASSIEWGVYGNTIYF. The CDR3 DNA reads as TGCGCCAGCAGCATCGAATGGGGAGTGTACGGAAACACCATATATTTT.

This CDR3 is CASSLEINQETQYF. The CDR3 coding sequence is TGTGCCAGCAGCTTAGAAATAAACCAAGAGACCCAGTACTTC. This chain uses TRBV11-2 with TRBJ2-5; D unresolved. Per germline, CDR1 SGHAT and CDR2 FQNNGV. CDR3 length: 14 amino acids. Trimming removed 0 bases from V and 0 bases from J, with 5 bases in between.

The genes are TRBV28 and TRBJ1-4, with 8 bases aligning to TRBD1. With V trimmed by 5 bases and J by 6 bases, 8 bases remained unmatched. Germline V gene data show CDR1 as MDHEN and CDR2 as SYDVKM. The CDR3 has 15 amino acids. CDR3: CASSRGQGLHEKLFF. CDR3 DNA sequence: TGTGCCAGCAGTCGAGGACAGGGATTACATGAAAAACTGTTTTTT.

The chain joins TRBV9 to TRBJ2-2; 9 nucleotides line up with TRBD2. J was trimmed by 5 bases and V by 3 bases; bases with no gene match: 5. The CDR3 extends over 15 amino acids. The germline V gene has CDR1 SGDLS and CDR2 YYNGEE. The chain's CDR3 is CASSGLAGRTGELFF. The CDR3 DNA follows: TGTGCCAGCAGCGGCCTAGCGGGACGGACCGGGGAGCTGTTTTTT. Using reference TRBV9 and TRBJ2-2 for the parts outside the CDR3, the full variable domain is DSGVTQTPKHLITATGQRVTLRCSPRSGDLSVYWYQQSLDQGLQFLIQYYNGEERAKGNILERFSAQQFPDLHSELNLSSLELGDSALYFCASSGLAGRTGELFFGEGSRLTVL.

The genes are TRBV19 and TRBJ2-5, with no clear D. Trimming shortened V by 3 bases and J by 2 bases, and 7 bases separated the two germline ends. The CDR3 is 13 amino acids. CDR1 LNHDA and CDR2 SQIVND come from the germline V gene (reference sequence). The CDR3 DNA reads TGTGCCAGTAGTATTCTAGGTCAAGAGACCCAGTACTTC. Amino acid sequence: CASSILGQETQYF.

This chain connects TRBV27 to TRBJ2-1; 14 bases match TRBD2. The V gene's germline CDR1 is MNHEY and CDR2 SMNVEV (reference sequence). The length of the CDR3 is 16 residues. J gave up 7 bases and V 10 bases, and 12 bases lay outside the gene matches. The CDR3 nucleotides read TGTGCCATCGGAGTAAGGACTAGCGGGAGGAGTAATGAGCAGTTCTTC. Residues: CAIGVRTSGRSNEQFF.

This chain uses TRBV19 with TRBJ2-7; possible D gene TRBD2, 5 bases. CDR1 and CDR2 from the germline V gene are LNHDA and SQIVND (reference sequence). This CDR3 has 14 amino acids. V shed 8 bases and J shed 2 bases, with 16 bases lying between them. For the CDR3, the DNA is TGTGCCAGTTCTTCCAGCGGCGGAACCTACGAGCAGTACTTC. This gives the protein CASSSSGGTYEQYF.

This chain links TRBV6-5 with TRBJ2-1, with 10 nucleotides matching TRBD2. Germline trimming cut 7 bases from V and 2 bases from J; bases unmatched to any gene: 2. Per germline, CDR1 MNHEY and CDR2 SVGAGI. CDR3 size: 14 residues. CDR3 bases: TGTGCCAGCACAAGCGGGGGGGCCTACAATGAGCAGTTCTTC. Translation: CASTSGGAYNEQFF.

V is TRBV6-5 and J is TRBJ1-6, with D possibly TRBD1 on 6 matching bases. This CDR3 is 15 amino acids long. Germline CDR1 reads MNHEY; CDR2 reads SVGAGI. V was shortened by 6 bases and J by 9 bases, with 18 bases between the two germline ends. The DNA for the CDR3 is TGTGCCAGCAGGACACAGGGTGAAATGGGTTCACCCCTCCACTTT. This sequence encodes CASRTQGEMGSPLHF.

The chain employs TRBV6-5 and TRBJ2-7; a weak D match, TRBD2 (6 bases). This CDR3 comprises 14 residues. Between the trimmed V and J ends, which lost 4 bases and 0 bases, there was a span of 10 bases. Germline V gene sequence: CDR1 MNHEY, CDR2 SVGAGI. In DNA form, the CDR3 reads TGTGCCAGCAGTTTTGCTAGCGCCTCCTACGAGCAGTACTTC. Translation gives CASSFASASYEQYF.

This clone has only one observation. The chain uses TRBV7-9 and TRBJ2-3; perhaps TRBD2 as D (6 bases). The V gene lost 0 bases and the J gene lost 8 bases, with 12 bases spanning the gap. Germline-derived CDR1 and CDR2 are SEHNR and FQNEAQ (reference sequence). The CDR3 length is 14 residues. The CDR3 reads CASSLAQPGGTQYF. The CDR3 nucleotides read TGTGCCAGCAGCTTAGCCCAACCCGGGGGTACGCAGTATTTT.

The chain combines TRBV7-2 with TRBJ1-5; the D gene is possibly TRBD1 (6 bases). The CDR3 is made up of 15 amino acids. Deletions cut 7 bases from V and 0 bases from J, with 13 bases between. Germline V gene lookup returns CDR1 SGHTA and CDR2 FQGNSA. CDR3 sequence (DNA): TGTGCCAGCACCCCGACAGGTTATAGCAATCAGCCCCAGCATTTT. Translation gives CASTPTGYSNQPQHF.

This chain connects TRBV12-1 to TRBJ1-6. TRBV12-1 is described as a pseudogene. The CDR3 sequence is 14 residues long. DNA of the CDR3: TGTGCCAGCAGCTTTTTGGTTGGAGATTCACCCCTCCACTTT. Translated: CASSFLVGDSPLHF.

V and J are TRBV13 and TRBJ2-3, with 11 bases lining up with TRBD2. CDR1 PRHDT and CDR2 FYEKMQ come from the germline V gene (reference sequence). The trim removed 3 bases at V and 1 base at J, leaving 3 bases unmatched. There are 16 residues in the CDR3. CDR3 sequence (DNA): TGTGCCAGCAGCTTTCTAGCGGGAGGCCGCACAGATACGCAGTATTTT. This translates into CASSFLAGGRTDTQYF.

The CDR3 loop reads CASSYPAGQFPEQYF. In DNA, the CDR3 is TGTGCCAGCAGTTACCCTGCGGGACAGTTCCCCGAGCAGTACTTC. The chain is built from TRBV6-6 and TRBJ2-7, with D possibly TRBD1 on 7 matching bases. From germline, CDR1 is MNHNY and CDR2 SVGAGI (reference sequence). V shed 2 bases and J shed 6 bases, with 17 bases lying between them. The CDR3 totals 15 residues.

The chain has TRBV4-3 and TRBJ2-1; D is possibly TRBD1 (6 bases). The CDR3 has 16 residues. From germline, CDR1 is LGHNA and CDR2 YSLEER. The V gene lost 1 base and the J gene lost 3 bases, with 13 bases spanning the gap. The CDR3 reads CASSQGGQGIYNEQFF. The DNA for the CDR3 is TGCGCCAGCAGCCAAGGGGGCCAGGGGATCTACAATGAGCAGTTCTTC.

The gene calls are TRBV29-1 and TRBJ2-1, with 8 bases that match TRBD2. J gave up 5 bases and V 0 bases, and 9 bases lay outside the gene matches. The CDR3 loop spans 16 amino acids. In germline, CDR1 is SQVTM, CDR2 ANQGSEA. CDR3 protein: CSVEDLRLAGNNEQFF. For the CDR3, the DNA is TGCAGCGTTGAAGATCTTCGGCTAGCGGGCAACAATGAGCAGTTCTTC.

This clone came up once. This chain connects TRBV6-5 to TRBJ2-1; no definite D call. The CDR3 has 13 amino acids. Germline loops: CDR1 MNHEY, CDR2 SVGAGI. V lost 6 bases and J 10 bases, leaving 16 bases between the germline ends. In nucleotides, the CDR3 is TGTGCCAGCAGCTCCCTGTTAGAGAACGAGCAGTTCTTC. Amino acids: CASSSLLENEQFF.

The chain links TRBV7-8 to TRBJ2-1, with D unclear. V dropped 1 base and J dropped 7 bases, with 20 bases sitting between them. The CDR3 contains 17 residues. Germline values: CDR1 SGHVS, CDR2 FQNEAQ. CDR3 loop: CASSLELGSAVFNEQFF. The CDR3 DNA reads as TGTGCCAGCAGCTTAGAGTTGGGCTCTGCAGTATTTAATGAGCAGTTCTTC. The full variable domain, rest sourced from reference TRBV7-8 and TRBJ2-1, is GAGVSQSPRYKVAKRGQDVALRCDPISGHVSLFWYQQALGQGPEFLTYFQNEAQLDKSGLPSDRFFAERPEGSVSTLKIQRTQQEDSAVYLCASSLELGSAVFNEQFFGPGTRLTVL.

V is TRBV28 and J is TRBJ2-7; perhaps TRBD2 as D (6 bases). CDR1 and CDR2 (germline): MDHEN, SYDVKM. CDR3 length: 15 amino acids. Deletions cut 7 bases from V and 6 bases from J, with 22 bases between. CDR3 nucleotides: TGTGCCAGCATCCAAGGGGCGGGATTAAGACCCGAGCAGTACTTC. Its protein is CASIQGAGLRPEQYF.

V usage is TRBV11-3 and J usage is TRBJ2-5; D not certain. The CDR3 sequence is 16 residues long. Germline V gene data show CDR1 as SGHNT and CDR2 as YENEEA. The V gene lost 1 base and the J gene lost 2 bases, with 14 bases spanning the gap. CDR3 in DNA: TGTGCCAGCAGCTTAGGTCAGGTCTCCCGTCAAGAGACCCAGTACTTC. Translated, it gives CASSLGQVSRQETQYF.

This clone appeared a single time. The V gene is TRBV5-6, the J gene TRBJ1-1; D might be TRBD1 (6 bases). Germline V gives CDR1 SGHDT, CDR2 YYEEEE. V was trimmed by 4 bases and J by 5 bases, leaving 24 bases between them. The CDR3 is 17 residues long. The CDR3 loop reads CASSAIGRGTQGTEAFF. The CDR3 DNA follows: TGTGCCAGCAGCGCCATAGGTAGGGGGACGCAGGGGACTGAAGCTTTCTTT.

The table lists this clone with a count of one. The chain combines TRBV7-2 with TRBJ1-1; no reliable D call. V was clipped by 4 bases and J by 1 base, with 10 bases between them. The germline CDR1 and CDR2 sequences are SGHTA and FQGNSA. The CDR3 is made up of 14 amino acids. The CDR3 region is CASSSPPTNTEAFF. The CDR3 DNA follows: TGTGCCAGCAGCTCCCCTCCTACGAACACTGAAGCTTTCTTT.

The chain has TRBV28 and TRBJ1-2, with D tentatively TRBD1 (6 bases). V shed 4 bases and J shed 3 bases, with 9 bases lying between them. The V gene's germline CDR1 is MDHEN and CDR2 SYDVKM. This CDR3 comprises 13 residues. The CDR3 DNA reads as TGTGCCAGCAGTTACCGGACAGACTATGGCTACACCTTC. Translated: CASSYRTDYGYTF.